Listed below are T cell receptor beta chains from one sample, sequenced in a study of blood T cells in healthy people across ages. Using its own MiXCR run on the 5' RACE reads, TCRdb lists one record per CDR3 protein. The sample lists nearly 800,000 distinct CDR3 sequences, roughly 25% seen once, with 3% to 4% in the top ten. These data were also filed under a second study, of T cells of mothers and their children.

The sample was blood. The source is a boy younger than 18 in good health. Each CDR3 is given with its conserved first and last residue. The D gene is left open where the match is weak. Rows may omit the clone size; those that give it use once, few, many or a size class.

j_call,v_call,d_call,clone_size,cdr3_nt,cdr3_aa
TRBJ2-3,TRBV11-3,.,few,TGTGCCAGCAGCCCACGTTTTGCAGATACGCAGTATTTT,CASSPRFADTQYF
TRBJ2-1,TRBV21-1,.,few,TGTGCCAGCGTTCTTGGAGGACAGGCGAACTCTAGCTCCTACAATGAGCAGTTCTTC,CASVLGGQANSSSYNEQFF
TRBJ2-3,TRBV27,.,.,TGTGCCAGCAGTACGCAATGGCCCACAGATACGCAGTATTTT,CASSTQWPTDTQYF
TRBJ2-1,TRBV2,TRBD2,few,TGTGCCAGCAGTGTTGAGCGGGGGAGCTACAATGAGCAGTTCTTC,CASSVERGSYNEQFF
TRBJ2-1,TRBV28,TRBD1,.,TGTGCCAGCAGTTCCGGGACAGGCGTTGACGAGCAGTTCTTC,CASSSGTGVDEQFF
TRBJ1-2,TRBV5-1,.,few,TGCGCCAGCAGCTTTAACCAGGGAACGGGCTACACCTTC,CASSFNQGTGYTF
TRBJ2-2,TRBV9,TRBD2,.,TGTGCCAGCAGCGCAACCGGGACTACCTGGACCGGGGAGCTGTTTTTT,CASSATGTTWTGELFF
TRBJ1-1,TRBV30,TRBD1,.,TGTGCCTCTGACAGGGTTTTTCCTATACCGAAATCGGCTTTCTTT,CASDRVFPIPKSAFF
TRBJ1-6,TRBV2,TRBD1,.,TGTGCCAGCAGTCCTCCGGGACAGGGCGTTTCACCCCTCCACTTT,CASSPPGQGVSPLHF
TRBJ2-3,TRBV20-1,.,.,TGCAGTGCTAGAGATGGCTCTAGCGCCGAAGATACGCAGTATTTT,CSARDGSSAEDTQYF
TRBJ2-7,TRBV7-6,.,.,TGTGCCAGCAGCTTATATGACCGGAACTACGAGCAGTACTTC,CASSLYDRNYEQYF
TRBJ2-7,TRBV4-3,.,.,TGCGCCAGCAGCCAAGACCCGGGGCTCTCCTACGAGCAGTACTTC,CASSQDPGLSYEQYF
TRBJ2-7,TRBV6-5,TRBD1,.,TGTGCCAGCAGTTACCGGGACAGGGGGCAATACGAGCAGTACTTC,CASSYRDRGQYEQYF
TRBJ1-2,TRBV28,.,few,TGTGCCAGCAGTTTCCGAACTGGGGACATTTTAAACTATGGCTACACCTTC,CASSFRTGDILNYGYTF
TRBJ1-1,TRBV3-1,TRBD1,.,TGTGCCAGCAGCCACCAGACAGGGGCTGAAGCTTTCTTT,CASSHQTGAEAFF
TRBJ1-3,TRBV29-1,.,.,TGCAGCGTTGAATCCGACAGCTCTGGAAACACCATATATTTT,CSVESDSSGNTIYF
TRBJ2-5,TRBV7-8,TRBD1,.,TGTGCCAGCAGGGACAGGGAGGTGGAGACCCAGTACTTC,CASRDREVETQYF
TRBJ2-3,TRBV9,TRBD1,many,TGTGCCAGCAGCGCCCGACAGGGGACTGGCACAGATACGCAGTATTTT,CASSARQGTGTDTQYF
TRBJ2-1,TRBV28,.,few,TGTGCCAGCAGTCCCCATAACTCGGGTGAGCAGTTCTTC,CASSPHNSGEQFF